This TCR beta chain was profiled in a study of cytotoxic CD8 clonotypes in ibrutinib-treated CLL. Assay: immunoSEQ multiplex PCR; the TCRdb copy retains only in-frame clones and omits some. The sample shows almost 250,000 clones, under 75% of them seen only once. Germline V gene lookup returns CDR1 SGDLS and CDR2 YYNGEE. With 2 bases clipped from V and 7 bases from J, the junction kept 8 bases outside the gene matches. The CDR3 consists of 18 residues. The sample holds a few counts of this clone. This clonotype was sampled from a human donor with chronic lymphocytic leukemia. The sequenced sample was PBMCs, obtained after 24 months of ibrutinib treatment. This chain links TRBV9 with TRBJ2-2, with 16 bases fitting TRBD2. The DNA for the CDR3 is TGTGCCAGCAGCGTGCACGGGACTAGCGGGAGGGCCGACGGGGAGCTGTTTTTT. Translated: CASSVHGTSGRADGELFF.